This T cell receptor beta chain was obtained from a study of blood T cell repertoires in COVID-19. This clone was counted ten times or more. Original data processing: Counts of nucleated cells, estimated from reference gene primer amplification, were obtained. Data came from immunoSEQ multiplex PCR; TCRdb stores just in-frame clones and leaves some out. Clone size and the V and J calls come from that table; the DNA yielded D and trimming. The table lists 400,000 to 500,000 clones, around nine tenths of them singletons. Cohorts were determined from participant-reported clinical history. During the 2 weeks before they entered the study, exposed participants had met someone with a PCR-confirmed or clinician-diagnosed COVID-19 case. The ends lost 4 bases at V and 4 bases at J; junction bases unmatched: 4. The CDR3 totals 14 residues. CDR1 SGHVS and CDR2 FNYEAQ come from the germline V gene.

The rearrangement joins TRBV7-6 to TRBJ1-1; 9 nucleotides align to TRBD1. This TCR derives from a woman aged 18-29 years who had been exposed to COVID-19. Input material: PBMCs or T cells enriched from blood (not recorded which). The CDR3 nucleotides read TGTGCCAGCAGCTCACAGGGGGCTGGCACTGAAGCTTTCTTT. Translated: CASSSQGAGTEAFF. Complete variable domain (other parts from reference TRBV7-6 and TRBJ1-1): GAGVSQSPRYKVTKRGQDVALRCDPISGHVSLYWYRQALGQGPEFLTYFNYEAQQDKSGLPNDRFSAERPEGSISTLTIQRTEQRDSAMYRCASSSQGAGTEAFFGQGTRLTVV.